This is a list of T cell receptor beta chains from one sample in a study of blood T cell repertoires in COVID-19. Repertoires were generated with immunoSEQ multiplex PCR, while TCRdb's copy carries only in-frame clones and drops some. The repertoire holds about 150,000 clones, around 79% seen once, with around 1.7% in the top ten. Input material: peripheral blood. These receptors were collected from a man older than 75 with acute or convalescent COVID-19. Both conserved end residues are part of each CDR3. Fields, in order: J gene, V gene, clone size, CDR3 protein. Clone size is not always given. Where it is, it says once, few, many or a class for expanded clones.

TRBJ2-3,TRBV6-5,.,CASRIQGFGDTQYF
TRBJ1-1,TRBV7-2,.,CASSLSGSFEAFF
TRBJ2-3,TRBV5-1,.,CASSTGLAGASDTQYF
TRBJ2-1,TRBV2,many,CASSEDRVREQFF
TRBJ2-3,TRBV5-5,.,CASSLVKATDTQYF
TRBJ2-3,TRBV5-4,.,CASTDPGQLSTDTQYF
TRBJ1-5,TRBV7-9,few,CASSFGQGSNQPQHF
TRBJ2-1,TRBV5-1,.,CATSAGPGDNEQFF
TRBJ2-3,TRBV5-1,.,CASSLGTSLPDTQYF
TRBJ2-5,TRBV5-1,.,CASSWRRTGTTLQTQYF
TRBJ1-2,TRBV5-1,.,CASSGGQPSSGYTF
TRBJ1-1,TRBV19,.,CASINGGGYTEAFF
TRBJ1-6,TRBV5-1,once,CASSSTGSNNSPLHF
TRBJ1-1,TRBV6-1,.,CASSRRQGETEAFF
TRBJ1-1,TRBV2,.,CASSGEGNTEAFF
TRBJ1-2,TRBV6-6,.,CASSPLDRGQVGDGYTF
TRBJ2-5,TRBV5-1,.,CASSPLGTGGETQYF
TRBJ2-7,TRBV3-1/TRBV3-2,.,CASSQVRASGGAYEQYF
TRBJ2-5,TRBV6-5,.,CASSLHGTMETQYF
TRBJ1-6,TRBV15,.,CATSRDEGGSYNSPLHF
TRBJ2-2,TRBV27,.,CASSRTPGQGKGGELFF
TRBJ2-2,TRBV9,many,CASSWTTGNTGELFF
TRBJ1-2,TRBV5-1,.,CASSPGTGANYGYTF
TRBJ2-2,TRBV6-5,once,CASSIGTDTGELFF
TRBJ1-5,TRBV7-8,.,CASSLGLNTQHF
TRBJ2-7,TRBV6-6,.,CASSTSELQYF
TRBJ2-7,TRBV6-2/TRBV6-3,few,CASSRAAPVAYEQYF
TRBJ1-2,TRBV5-1,.,CASSLVSGKDGYTF
TRBJ1-3,TRBV7-2,few,CASSLQSSGNTIYF
TRBJ2-3,TRBV14,.,CASSQEGTGGTDTQYF
TRBJ2-5,TRBV9,.,CASSARAGETQYF
TRBJ2-3,TRBV11-1,few,CASRRRLADTQYF
TRBJ1-2,TRBV2,.,CASSEGRGNYGYTF
TRBJ1-2,TRBV2,.,CASSERPPGGRHYGYTF
TRBJ1-1,TRBV6-5,.,CASISRVAEAFF
TRBJ2-2,TRBV21-1,.,CASSRLAGDHTGELFF
TRBJ2-5,TRBV28,.,CASTQGSETQYF
TRBJ2-5,TRBV10-2,.,CASSGTRLGETQYF
TRBJ2-7,TRBV19,.,CASGVQQGPYEQYF
TRBJ2-1,TRBV5-4,.,CASSLGGGMSSYNEQFF
TRBJ2-7,TRBV7-3,once,CASSDHRGGTYEQYF
TRBJ1-2,TRBV29-1,.,CSVEGFRGRGGYTF